These 14 T cell receptor beta chains share one sample of origin, sequenced in a study of T cells in Graves' hyperthyroidism and ophthalmopathy. There were TCR beta CDR3 regions amplified from RNA transcripts. HTBI primers were used for first-round RT-PCR of the TCR CDR3. Each CDR3 protein gets one entry after TCRdb re-called the multiplex PCR reads with MiXCR. Of more than 550,000 distinct CDR3 sequences in the sample, around 16% were seen once. Sequenced sample: blood. These receptors originate from a man between 45 and 60 years old with Graves' hyperthyroidism.

This clonotype has a count of ten or more. The rearrangement joins TRBV27 to TRBJ2-2, with D maybe TRBD2 (5 bases). Trimming shortened V by 1 base and J by 6 bases, and 6 bases separated the two germline ends. The CDR3 consists of 13 residues. From germline, CDR1 is MNHEY and CDR2 SMNVEV (reference sequence). The CDR3 sequence is CASSLLRAGELFF. The CDR3 nucleotides read TGTGCCAGCAGTTTATTGCGGGCCGGGGAGCTGTTTTTT.

The V gene is TRBV19, the J gene TRBJ2-3, with TRBD2 matching 10 bases. The V segment lost 5 bases and the J segment 0 bases; nucleotides outside the gene matches: 11. Germline CDR1 is LNHDA and CDR2 is SQIVND (reference sequence). The CDR3 is made up of 18 amino acids. The CDR3 sequence is CASSLRMTTSGSTDTQYF. The CDR3 DNA reads as TGTGCCAGTAGTCTCCGAATGACGACTAGCGGGAGCACAGATACGCAGTATTTT.

CDR3 protein: CASTGTVRGGYTF. The CDR3 bases are TGTGCCAGCACTGGGACAGTTAGGGGCGGCTACACCTTC. V gene TRBV6-1 combines with J gene TRBJ1-2; 7 bases match TRBD1. CDR1 is MNHNS, CDR2 SASEGT, per germline. This CDR3 spans 13 amino acids. The ends lost 7 bases at V and 8 bases at J; junction bases unmatched: 10.

The sample holds many counts of this clonotype. The V gene is TRBV24-1, the J gene TRBJ1-5, with a tentative D call TRBD1 (6 bases). Trimming left V 3 bases short and J 2 bases short, with 13 bases between. The length of the CDR3 is 16 residues. The germline V gene encodes CDR1 KGHDR and CDR2 SFDVKD. The CDR3 loop reads CATSDPRGGGNQPQHF. CDR3 bases: TGTGCCACCAGTGATCCCAGAGGGGGTGGCAATCAGCCCCAGCATTTT.

This chain joins TRBV10-1 and TRBJ2-2; 15 positions agree with TRBD2. V lost 4 bases and J lost 6; bases outside the gene matches: 6. The CDR3 loop spans 17 amino acids. Germline V gene sequence: CDR1 WNHNN, CDR2 SYGVQD (reference sequence). The CDR3 protein is CASSGKGLAGGAGELFF. As DNA, the CDR3 is TGCGCCAGCAGTGGGAAGGGACTAGCGGGAGGAGCCGGGGAGCTGTTTTTT.

Comments on this clonotype: A read error may be the cause here, since a much bigger clone is one base away. The chain joins TRBV18 to TRBJ2-1, with D possibly being TRBD2 (6 bases). From germline, CDR1 is KGHSH and CDR2 LQKENI. The CDR3 has 16 amino acids. V shed 0 bases and J shed 6 bases, with 15 bases lying between them. The CDR3 loop is CASSPPTSEGANEQFF. CDR3 in DNA: TGTGCCAGCTCACCACCGACGTCGGAGGGTGCCAATGAGCAGTTCTTC.

Ten or more counts support this clonotype. The chain has TRBV11-2 and TRBJ1-1, with D uncertain. The CDR3 is 14 residues long. Trimming removed 5 bases at V and 1 base at J, with 11 bases between. Germline V gene sequence: CDR1 SGHAT, CDR2 FQNNGV. The CDR3 DNA sequence: TGTGCCAGCAGCCCCCCAGCTTGGAACACTGAAGCTTTCTTT. It specifies CASSPPAWNTEAFF.

This clonotype was seen many times. This chain connects TRBV7-2 to TRBJ2-5, with TRBD1 identical over 8 bases. CDR1 and CDR2 from the germline V gene are SGHTA and FQGNSA. The CDR3 totals 16 residues. V lost 7 bases to trimming and J lost 4 bases; unmatched junction nucleotides: 14. In DNA, the CDR3 is TGTGCCAGCACCCCGCCGGGACAGGCCAGTCTAGAGACCCAGTACTTC. Protein sequence: CASTPPGQASLETQYF.

The sample holds many counts of this clonotype. The chain is built from TRBV3-1 and TRBJ2-1; D not resolved. The V end was cut by 0 bases, the J end by 3 bases, with 9 bases between. Looked up from germline, CDR1 is LGHDT and CDR2 is YNNKEL (reference sequence). This CDR3 region has 15 residues. The CDR3 loop is CASSQDQVYYNEQFF. The CDR3 DNA is TGTGCCAGCAGCCAAGATCAAGTCTACTACAATGAGCAGTTCTTC.

This clonotype was counted only a few times. The chain links TRBV5-1 to TRBJ2-2, with D perhaps TRBD1 (5 bases). V lost 0 bases to trimming and J lost 1 base, with 10 bases between them. Per the germline V gene, CDR1 is SGHRS and CDR2 is YFSETQ. The CDR3 length is 16 residues. CDR3 residues: CASSLAAGMNTGELFF. CDR3 DNA sequence: TGCGCCAGCAGCTTGGCCGCAGGGATGAACACCGGGGAGCTGTTTTTT.

There are many counts of this clonotype. This chain uses TRBV27 with TRBJ2-5, with 10 bases matching TRBD2. V lost 6 bases to trimming and J lost 2 bases; unmatched junction nucleotides: 6. Germline CDR1 MNHEY, CDR2 SMNVEV (reference sequence). The CDR3 covers 15 residues. The CDR3 DNA reads as TGTGCCAGCAGCCTCGGGACTAGCGAACAAGAGACCCAGTACTTC. Its translation: CASSLGTSEQETQYF.

This clonotype occurred once. A read error may explain this, as a much larger clone is one base away. The chain employs TRBV7-9 and TRBJ2-1; 13 nucleotides agree with TRBD2. The germline V gene has CDR1 SEHNR and CDR2 FQNEAQ (reference sequence). The CDR3 has 20 residues. The CDR3 DNA sequence: TGTGCCAGCCGCTTAAAGGGACTAGCGGGGACCCCTAGCTCCTACAATGAGCAGTTCTTC. Translated: CASRLKGLAGTPSSYNEQFF.

This clonotype was picked up many times. CDR3 loop: CASSDRIEPLNYGYTF. CDR3 DNA sequence: TGTGCCAGCAGCGATCGGATTGAGCCCCTTAACTATGGCTACACCTTC. J is TRBJ1-2 and V is TRBV9; no clear D gene. The CDR3 has 16 residues. V lost 3 bases to trimming and J lost 1 base, with 16 bases between them. Germline CDR1 reads SGDLS; CDR2 reads YYNGEE.

The gene calls are TRBV5-4 and TRBJ2-7; 10 nucleotides agree with TRBD1. Germline lookup yields CDR1 SGHNT and CDR2 YYREEE (reference sequence). This CDR3 contains 14 residues. With 3 bases clipped from V and 6 bases from J, the junction kept 6 bases outside the gene matches. CDR3: CASSWGQGQGEQYF. CDR3 DNA: TGTGCCAGCAGCTGGGGACAGGGGCAGGGCGAGCAGTACTTC.